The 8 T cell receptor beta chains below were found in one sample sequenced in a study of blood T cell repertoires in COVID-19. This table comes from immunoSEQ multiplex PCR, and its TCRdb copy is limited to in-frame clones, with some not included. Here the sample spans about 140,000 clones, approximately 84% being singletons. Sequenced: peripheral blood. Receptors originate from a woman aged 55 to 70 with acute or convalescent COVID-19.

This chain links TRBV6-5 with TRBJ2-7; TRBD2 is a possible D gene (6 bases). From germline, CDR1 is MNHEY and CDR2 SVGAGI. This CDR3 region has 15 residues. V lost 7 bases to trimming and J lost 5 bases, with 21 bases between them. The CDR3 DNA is TGTGCCAGCAATCCAATCCCGCGGGGAAGACACGAGCAGTACTTC. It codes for CASNPIPRGRHEQYF.

Here the CDR3 DNA reads TGTGCCAGCAGTGATCGCCCGACTACCACAGATACGCAGTATTTT. This encodes CASSDRPTTTDTQYF. The rearrangement links TRBV6-4 to TRBJ2-3, with D perhaps TRBD2 (5 bases). The V gene lost 3 bases and the J gene lost 2 bases, with 12 bases spanning the gap. Germline loops: CDR1 MRHNA, CDR2 SNTAGT. CDR3 length: 15 amino acids.

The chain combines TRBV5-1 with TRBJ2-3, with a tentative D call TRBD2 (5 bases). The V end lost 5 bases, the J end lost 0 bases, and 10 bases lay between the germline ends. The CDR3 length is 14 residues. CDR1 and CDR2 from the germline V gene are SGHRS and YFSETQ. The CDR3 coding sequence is TGCGCCAGCAGGAGGGCCCTTAGCACAGATACGCAGTATTTT. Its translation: CASRRALSTDTQYF.

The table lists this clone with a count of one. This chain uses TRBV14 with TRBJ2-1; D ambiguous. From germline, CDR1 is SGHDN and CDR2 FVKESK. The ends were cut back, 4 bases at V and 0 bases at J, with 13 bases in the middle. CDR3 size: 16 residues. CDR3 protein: CASSPLGHLSYNEQFF. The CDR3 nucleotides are TGTGCCAGCAGCCCCTTGGGCCACCTCTCCTACAATGAGCAGTTCTTC.

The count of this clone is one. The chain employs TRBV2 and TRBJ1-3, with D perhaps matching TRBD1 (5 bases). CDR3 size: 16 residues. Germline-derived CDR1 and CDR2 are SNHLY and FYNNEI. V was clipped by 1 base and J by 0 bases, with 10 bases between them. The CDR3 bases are TGTGCCAGCAGTGAAGGCGGGGGGAACTCTGGAAACACCATATATTTT. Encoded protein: CASSEGGGNSGNTIYF.

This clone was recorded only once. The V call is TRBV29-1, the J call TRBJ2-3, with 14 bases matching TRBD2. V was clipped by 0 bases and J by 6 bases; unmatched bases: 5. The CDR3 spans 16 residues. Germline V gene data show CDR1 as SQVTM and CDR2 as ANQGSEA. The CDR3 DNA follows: TGCAGCGTTGAAGATGGGACTAGCGGGAGTAAGGATACGCAGTATTTT. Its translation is CSVEDGTSGSKDTQYF.

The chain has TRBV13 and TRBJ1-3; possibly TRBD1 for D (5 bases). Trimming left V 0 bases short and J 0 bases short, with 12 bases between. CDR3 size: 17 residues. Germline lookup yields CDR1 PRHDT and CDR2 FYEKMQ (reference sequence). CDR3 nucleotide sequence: TGTGCCAGCAGCTTAGGCCTGGGACTGAGCTCTGGAAACACCATATATTTT. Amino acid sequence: CASSLGLGLSSGNTIYF.

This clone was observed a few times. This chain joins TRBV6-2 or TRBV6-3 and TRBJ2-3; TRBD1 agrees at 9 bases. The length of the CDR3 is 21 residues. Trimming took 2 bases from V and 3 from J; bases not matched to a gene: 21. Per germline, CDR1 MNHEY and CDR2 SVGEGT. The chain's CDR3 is CASSYPLGRDRDSATTDTQYF. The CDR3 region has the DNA TGTGCCAGCAGTTACCCCCTCGGGCGGGACAGGGATTCGGCAACGACAGATACGCAGTATTTT.